The entry that follows covers one T cell receptor beta chain sequence. Libraries were prepared by immunoSEQ multiplex PCR; TCRdb keeps only in-frame clonotypes and omits some of them. The sample lists about 94,000 clones, approximately 88% occurring once. This specimen comes from a study of identifying expanded T cells in peripheral blood. Germline CDR1 is SGHRS and CDR2 is YFSETQ. The ends lost 4 bases at V and 8 bases at J; junction bases unmatched: 7. The CDR3 contains 16 residues. The chain has TRBV5-1 and TRBJ2-1; 15 bases map to TRBD2. Input material: blood. This receptor was identified in a person aged 18 to 75 in good health. CDR3 loop: CASSPGLAGGLDEQFF. The CDR3 DNA sequence: TGCGCCAGCAGCCCGGGACTAGCGGGAGGCTTGGATGAGCAGTTCTTC.